This T cell receptor (beta chain) is from a study of identical twins. Via MiXCR, TCRdb re-called the 5' RACE reads, giving one row per CDR3 protein. The data contain 200,000 to 250,000 distinct CDR3 sequences, over 5% of them singletons. The CDR3 extends over 12 amino acids. Germline CDR1 reads MNHEY; CDR2 reads SMNVEV (reference sequence). The germline V and J ends were trimmed by 5 bases and 10 bases, with 14 bases remaining between them. Another study also made use of these data, one on T cells expressing NK-cell markers. Per that paper: Seven HCMV-seropositive donors and one seronegative donor made up the eight sequenced donors. The study found dominant NKG2C+ clonotypes at about 1.0-8% of CD8+ T cells in about six donors.

The V gene is TRBV27, the J gene TRBJ1-2, with D possibly TRBD1 on 6 matching bases. The clonotype was recovered from a woman between 18 and 29 years old in good health. Sequenced: CD8+ T cells sorted from blood. CDR3 region: CASSGGSGDYTF. The CDR3 DNA reads as TGTGCCAGCAGTGGCGGCTCAGGGGACTACACCTTC.